This TCR beta chain was recovered during a study of blood T cell repertoires in COVID-19. Study-level background: The analysed material was cDNA or gDNA that came from T cells, B-cell-depleted T cells, or PBMCs.

Germline V gene lookup returns CDR1 LGHDT and CDR2 YNNKEL (reference sequence). The CDR3 loop spans 14 amino acids. Trimming cost V 1 base and J 3 bases, with 10 bases left between them. Original handling: Counts of nucleated cells, estimated from reference gene primer amplification, were obtained. The assay was immunoSEQ multiplex PCR, and TCRdb's table has in-frame clones only and misses some. That table is the source of V, J and clone size, and D and trimming were worked out from the DNA. Among approximately 230,000 clones listed, 70% to 90% were seen once. The chain is built from TRBV3-1 (or the pseudogene TRBV3-2) and TRBJ2-7; maybe TRBD1 (5 bases). The clonotype comes from a man under 40 who had recovered from COVID-19. Sequenced input: peripheral blood. The CDR3 bases are TGTGCCAGCAGCCAAGGGGCAGGGCGCTACGAGCAGTACTTC. Residues: CASSQGAGRYEQYF.